The next 10 T cell receptor beta chains were all read from a single sample in a study of cytomegalovirus exposure and HLA in healthy donors. PCR amplification relied on 60 Vbeta primers (plus 13 Jbeta primers). Some clones are missing from TCRdb's copy, which holds only in-frame ones; the method was immunoSEQ multiplex PCR. The repertoire holds nearly 110,000 clones, with roughly 70% as singletons. The material sequenced was PBMCs. These receptors all stem from a woman aged 40-49 years in good health and CMV-seropositive.

The chain carries TRBV2 and TRBJ1-5; 9 bases are shared with TRBD1. The CDR3 sequence is 13 residues long. Germline V gene sequence: CDR1 SNHLY, CDR2 FYNNEI. The V segment lost 6 bases and the J segment 5 bases; nucleotides outside the gene matches: 2. CDR3 region: CASRRTGDQPQHF. DNA of the CDR3: TGTGCCAGCAGGAGGACAGGGGATCAGCCCCAGCATTTT.

This clone was observed a handful of times. This sequence joins TRBV6-5 and TRBJ1-1, with TRBD1 as a possible D gene (5 bases). Germline-derived CDR1 and CDR2 are MNHEY and SVGAGI. This CDR3 has 13 amino acids. Trimming took 0 bases from V and 7 from J, leaving 9 bases between them. The CDR3 sequence is CASSYSLRGEAFF. The CDR3 DNA is TGTGCCAGCAGTTACTCCCTAAGGGGTGAAGCTTTCTTT.

The rearrangement joins TRBV7-3 to TRBJ2-5, with a tentative D call TRBD2 (5 bases). Trimming took off 2 bases at V and 2 bases at J, with 21 bases between the two ends. Germline V CDR1 and CDR2: SGHTA, FQGTGA. CDR3 length equals 18 residues. CDR3: CASSLGVTGAGGQETQYF. Written as DNA, the CDR3 is TGTGCCAGCAGCTTAGGTGTTACGGGCGCGGGTGGACAAGAGACCCAGTACTTC.

This clone was observed a single time. This chain links TRBV19 with TRBJ2-3, with D possibly being TRBD2 (5 bases). The CDR3 is 12 residues long. V gave up 1 base and J gave up 10 bases, with 9 bases separating them. Germline V lookup: CDR1 LNHDA, CDR2 SQIVND (reference sequence). The CDR3 DNA follows: TGTGCCAGTAGTATAGCGGGGTCCCCGCAGTATTTT. This encodes CASSIAGSPQYF.

In this sample, this clone is large (0.1 to 1%). The rearrangement links TRBV4-1 to TRBJ2-3; D is uncertain. Trimming left V 1 base short and J 0 bases short, with 8 bases between. Germline V CDR1 and CDR2: MGHRA, YSYEKL. This CDR3 is 15 amino acids long. Here the CDR3 reads CASSQAGFSTDTQYF. For the CDR3, the DNA is TGCGCCAGCAGCCAAGCCGGGTTTAGCACAGATACGCAGTATTTT.

The chain links TRBV5-8 to TRBJ1-6; D is undetermined. Germline V gene lookup returns CDR1 SGHTS and CDR2 YDEGEE. V dropped 2 bases and J dropped 7 bases, with 10 bases sitting between them. The CDR3 is 14 residues long. Here the CDR3 DNA reads TGTGCCAGCAGCTTCCGGGTCGGGAATTCACCCCTCCACTTT. Amino acid sequence: CASSFRVGNSPLHF.

The rearrangement uses TRBV4-2 and TRBJ1-6; D is unresolved. CDR1 and CDR2 (germline): LGHNA, YNFKEQ. The V end lost 3 bases, the J end lost 3 bases, and 12 bases lay between the germline ends. The CDR3 has 16 amino acids. The CDR3 sequence is CASSHPELLYNSPLHF. The CDR3 bases are TGTGCCAGCAGCCATCCCGAGTTGCTCTATAATTCACCCCTCCACTTT.

The CDR3 sequence is CASSTGFGNTIYF. CDR3 DNA: TGCGCCAGCAGTACAGGGTTTGGAAACACCATATATTTT. The V gene is TRBV10-1, the J gene TRBJ1-3; TRBD1 might be the D (6 bases). This CDR3 has 13 amino acids. Germline V lookup: CDR1 WNHNN, CDR2 SYGVQD (reference sequence). The V and J ends lost 5 bases and 3 bases respectively, with 8 bases between them.

This clone was picked up one time. J is TRBJ2-7 and V is TRBV25-1, with TRBD1 identical over 7 bases. Germline CDR1 is MGHDK and CDR2 is SYGVNS. The CDR3 extends over 15 amino acids. Germline trimming cut 5 bases from V and 2 bases from J; bases unmatched to any gene: 9. For the CDR3, the DNA is TGTGCCAGCAGTTCTCGACAGGGTGACACCTACGAGCAGTACTTC. Amino acids: CASSSRQGDTYEQYF.

The chain employs TRBV5-8 and TRBJ2-6, with TRBD1 matching over 7 bases. V shed 2 bases and J 0 bases; nucleotides not matched to a gene: 8. The CDR3 length is 18 residues. In germline, CDR1 is SGHTS, CDR2 YDEGEE. The CDR3 sequence: CASSFYTGQLSGANVLTF. The CDR3 nucleotides are TGTGCCAGCAGCTTTTATACGGGACAGCTCTCTGGGGCCAACGTCCTGACTTTC.